The 30 T cell receptor beta chains below were found in one sample sequenced in a study of blood T cells in healthy people across ages. Combining a sample-barcoded 5' primer with a J-beta primer mix, a second PCR ran for roughly 7 to 11 cycles. TCRdb used MiXCR to reprocess the 5' RACE reads, holding one entry per CDR3 protein. The sample has about 1.4 million distinct CDR3 sequences; approximately 63% are singletons. Input material: blood. These receptor sequences come from a man between 18 and 35 years old in good health.

The sample holds one count of this clonotype. A junction end diverges from the germline sequence, so it may reflect a read error. This rearrangement joins TRBV27 to TRBJ2-7; 13 bases fit TRBD2. This CDR3 contains 16 residues. Germline lookup yields CDR1 MNHEY and CDR2 SMNVEV (reference sequence). In nucleotides, the CDR3 is TGTGCCCGCAGTTCCGGGACTAGCGGGGACTCCTACGAGCAGTACTTC. Protein product: CARSSGTSGDSYEQYF.

This clonotype was observed a few times. This chain joins TRBV10-3 and TRBJ2-1; 8 bases map to TRBD2. Germline V gene data show CDR1 as ENHRY and CDR2 as SYGVKD. J was trimmed by 8 bases and V by 3 bases; bases with no gene match: 15. The CDR3 is 17 residues long. The CDR3 is CAISDSLTSEGFDEQFF. The DNA for the CDR3 is TGTGCCATCAGTGACTCCCTGACTAGCGAAGGTTTTGATGAGCAGTTCTTC.

This chain uses TRBV7-2 with TRBJ1-2, with a possible D match to TRBD1 (5 bases). This CDR3 is built from 17 residues. Deletions cut 5 bases from V and 6 bases from J, with 25 bases between. CDR1 SGHTA and CDR2 FQGNSA come from the germline V gene. CDR3 sequence (DNA): TGTGCCAGCAGCCCGGACTCCCCGGGACTCTTGGGGCATGGCTACACCTTC. It codes for CASSPDSPGLLGHGYTF.

The gene calls are TRBV12-3 or TRBV12-4 and TRBJ2-3; 7 bases match TRBD2. V gave up 5 bases and J gave up 2 bases; unmatched junction bases: 7. There are 15 residues in the CDR3. This chain's CDR3 is CASSLLAVFTDTQYF. CDR3 bases: TGTGCCAGCAGTCTGCTAGCGGTCTTCACAGATACGCAGTATTTT.

The chain joins TRBV20-1 to TRBJ2-7; unclear D gene. This CDR3 has 13 amino acids. Germline V gives CDR1 DFQATT, CDR2 SNEGSKA (reference sequence). Trimming cost V 6 bases and J 3 bases, with 15 bases left between them. The CDR3 region has the DNA TGCAGTGCGAGATCCGGATTTAACTACGAGCAGTACTTC. Translated: CSARSGFNYEQYF.

The chain has TRBV5-1 and TRBJ2-3; TRBD1 matches 8 bases. The V and J ends lost 4 bases and 1 base, in that order; junction bases with no gene match: 5. The CDR3 has 15 amino acids. CDR1 SGHRS and CDR2 YFSETQ come from the germline V gene. The CDR3 DNA is TGCGCCAGCAGCCAAAGACAGGGGCGCACAGATACGCAGTATTTT. This gives the protein CASSQRQGRTDTQYF.

This sequence joins TRBV3-1 and TRBJ2-7, with 12 bases identical to TRBD2. With the DNA end fitting TRBJ2-5 better, the J assignment may be wrong. CDR1 LGHDT and CDR2 YNNKEL come from the germline V gene (reference sequence). This CDR3 spans 16 amino acids. CDR3 in DNA: TGTGCCAGCAGCCATGGACTAGCGGGGAAAGGAGAGACCCAGTACTTC. Translated: CASSHGLAGKGETQYF.

V gene TRBV4-1 combines with J gene TRBJ2-1; D may be TRBD1 or TRBD2 (5 bases each). The germline V gene encodes CDR1 MGHRA and CDR2 YSYEKL. This CDR3 comprises 16 residues. Trimming stripped 1 base from V and 6 bases from J, with 16 bases between. The CDR3 loop is CASSQVLRDLGNEQFF. The CDR3 DNA reads TGCGCCAGCAGCCAAGTATTACGGGACCTGGGCAATGAGCAGTTCTTC.

This clonotype was counted between two and nine times. The junction and the germline gene differ at one end; a read error may be behind it. This chain links TRBV2 with TRBJ2-7; TRBD2 is a possible D gene (5 bases). CDR1 and CDR2 (germline): SNHLY, FYNNEI. CDR3 length equals 11 residues. CDR3 sequence (DNA): TGTACCAGCCGACGGGATTACGAGCAGTACTTC. The encoded protein is CTSRRDYEQYF.

The V call is TRBV20-1, the J call TRBJ2-1, with D perhaps assigned TRBD1 or TRBD2 (5 bases each). Looked up from germline, CDR1 is DFQATT and CDR2 is SNEGSKA (reference sequence). V lost 0 bases and J lost 8, with 14 bases in between. This CDR3 comprises 14 residues. The CDR3 reads CSARDRQGRDEQFF. CDR3 sequence (DNA): TGCAGTGCTAGAGATCGGCAGGGACGGGATGAGCAGTTCTTC.

This chain links TRBV15 with TRBJ2-5; D unresolved. The CDR3 extends over 13 amino acids. Germline V gene data show CDR1 as LNHNV and CDR2 as YYDKDF (reference sequence). Trimming stripped 0 bases from V and 5 bases from J, with 7 bases between. In DNA form, the CDR3 reads TGTGCCACCAGCAGAGATGACGGGGAGACCCAGTACTTC. Its protein is CATSRDDGETQYF.

The chain joins TRBV29-1 to TRBJ2-1, with 7 positions matching TRBD2. Germline V gene sequence: CDR1 SQVTM, CDR2 ANQGSEA. The CDR3 length is 13 residues. V was pared by 6 bases and J by 7 bases, with 9 bases of the junction left unmatched. CDR3 in DNA: TGCAGCGTAATTGGGGGGGTCCGGAATGAGCAGTTCTTC. Encoded protein: CSVIGGVRNEQFF.

The chain recombines TRBV5-1 with TRBJ1-1; tentatively, D is TRBD1 (6 bases). Germline-derived CDR1 and CDR2 are SGHRS and YFSETQ. V was pared by 5 bases and J by 3 bases, with 17 bases between. This CDR3 comprises 15 residues. This CDR3 reads CASRFSGAGDTEAFF. CDR3 DNA: TGCGCCAGCAGATTTTCAGGGGCGGGGGACACTGAAGCTTTCTTT.

The rearrangement joins TRBV24-1 to TRBJ2-1, with 9 bases fitting TRBD1. The junction had 12 bases not matched to a gene; V was cut back by 10 bases and J by 6 bases. Per the germline V gene, CDR1 is KGHDR and CDR2 is SFDVKD. This CDR3 has 15 amino acids. The CDR3 coding sequence is TGTGCCACTTCGCCCGGGACAGGGAGTAGCAATGAGCAGTTCTTC. Its protein product is CATSPGTGSSNEQFF.

In its sample, this clonotype was seen a few times. DNA of the CDR3: TGTGCCAGCAGCGTTGGTTTCAGCTCCTACGAGCAGTACTTC. Translation gives CASSVGFSSYEQYF. This chain uses TRBV9 with TRBJ2-7; the D is unclear. The CDR3 extends over 14 amino acids. Trimming cost V 2 bases and J 0 bases, with 9 bases left between them. Germline V gene lookup returns CDR1 SGDLS and CDR2 YYNGEE.

The chain joins TRBV4-3 to TRBJ2-1; 14 positions match TRBD2. V lost 1 base and J lost 7; bases outside the gene matches: 3. The CDR3 consists of 16 residues. Germline CDR1 LGHNA, CDR2 YSLEER. Written as DNA, the CDR3 is TGCGCCAGCAGCCAAGGGACTAGCGGGGGGACGAATGAGCAGTTCTTC. It translates to CASSQGTSGGTNEQFF.

The table lists this clonotype with many counts. V gene TRBV29-1 combines with J gene TRBJ2-5, with no clear D. This CDR3 is 10 amino acids long. CDR1 is SQVTM and CDR2 is ANQGSEA in the germline V gene. Deletions cut 3 bases from V and 6 bases from J, with 5 bases between. The CDR3 region has the DNA TGCAGCGTTGAGTACAAGACCCAGTACTTC. Translating it yields CSVEYKTQYF.

The chain joins TRBV2 to TRBJ2-7; D remains ambiguous. CDR3 length: 13 residues. V lost 8 bases, J lost 2 bases, and 13 bases lay in between. The germline CDR1 and CDR2 sequences are SNHLY and FYNNEI. CDR3 DNA: TGTGCCAGCTTCTCAGCGAATGCCTACGAGCAGTACTTC. Protein sequence: CASFSANAYEQYF.

V gene TRBV6-6 combines with J gene TRBJ1-2; unclear D gene. The CDR3 contains 12 residues. CDR1 and CDR2 (germline): MNHNY, SVGAGI (reference sequence). V was pared by 7 bases and J by 7 bases, with 13 bases between. The CDR3 DNA reads TGTGCCAGCACTCCCGGACTGCGTGGCTACACCTTC. Protein sequence: CASTPGLRGYTF.

The chain recombines TRBV11-2 with TRBJ2-1; no clear D gene. Between the trimmed V and J ends, which lost 1 base and 7 bases, there was a span of 14 bases. The germline gives CDR1 SGHAT, CDR2 FQNNGV. The CDR3 loop spans 15 amino acids. CDR3 nucleotide sequence: TGTGCCAGCAGCTTAGGAGCCGCGCTTGGGAATGAGCAGTTCTTC. Translated: CASSLGAALGNEQFF.

In this sample, this clonotype turned up once. The chain carries TRBV29-1 and TRBJ1-2; D gene ambiguous. The CDR3 length is 11 residues. With 5 bases removed from V and 4 bases from J, the gap between germline ends came to 8 bases. The germline V gene has CDR1 SQVTM and CDR2 ANQGSEA. CDR3 nucleotides: TGCAGCGTTATGGTGGCCTATGGCTACACCTTC. Its translation: CSVMVAYGYTF.

This chain joins TRBV15 and TRBJ2-7, with D tentatively TRBD2 (6 bases). The length of the CDR3 is 13 residues. Germline CDR1 LNHNV, CDR2 YYDKDF (reference sequence). The V gene lost 8 bases and the J gene lost 0 bases, with 11 bases spanning the gap. CDR3 in amino acids: CATRGGGSYEQYF. In nucleotides, the CDR3 is TGTGCCACCCGGGGAGGTGGCTCCTACGAGCAGTACTTC.

V and J are TRBV2 and TRBJ2-1; D assignment may be TRBD1 or TRBD2 (5 bases each). This CDR3 spans 15 amino acids. Germline assignment: CDR1 SNHLY and CDR2 FYNNEI. Trimming stripped 4 bases from V and 6 bases from J, with 16 bases between. DNA of the CDR3: TGTGCCAGCAGTGCGGGGCCCTTTGGTGGCAATGAGCAGTTCTTC. This gives the protein CASSAGPFGGNEQFF.

This clonotype was seen a few times. The chain combines TRBV7-2 with TRBJ2-7; 10 bases line up with TRBD2. The CDR3 totals 18 residues. Germline V gene lookup returns CDR1 SGHTA and CDR2 FQGNSA. V gave up 1 base and J gave up 2 bases; unmatched junction bases: 11. CDR3 in amino acids: CASSLVVSGGPSAYEQYF. The CDR3 DNA follows: TGTGCCAGCAGCTTAGTTGTTAGCGGGGGGCCCTCCGCCTACGAGCAGTACTTC.

The V call is TRBV4-3, the J call TRBJ2-3, with 7 bases aligning to TRBD2. Germline-derived CDR1 and CDR2 are LGHNA and YSLEER. The CDR3 contains 15 residues. Trimming took 2 bases from V and 1 from J; bases not matched to a gene: 3. The DNA of the CDR3 is TGCGCCAGCAGCCAAACTCTAGCGGGCACAGATACGCAGTATTTT. Its translation is CASSQTLAGTDTQYF.

This sequence joins TRBV20-1 and TRBJ2-2; D gene unclear. Germline-derived CDR1 and CDR2 are DFQATT and SNEGSKA (reference sequence). This CDR3 is 15 amino acids long. V lost 3 bases and J 7 bases, leaving 18 bases between the germline ends. CDR3 nucleotides: TGCAGTGCTAGGAGTACAGTGAAGGGATTCGGGGAGCTGTTTTTT. It codes for CSARSTVKGFGELFF.

The sample holds a few counts of this clonotype. The rearrangement links TRBV6-6 to TRBJ1-4; maybe TRBD1 (5 bases). V dropped 9 bases and J dropped 7 bases, with 12 bases sitting between them. There are 12 residues in the CDR3. Looked up from germline, CDR1 is MNHNY and CDR2 is SVGAGI (reference sequence). The CDR3 sequence is CASGAGGEKLFF. CDR3 DNA sequence: TGTGCCAGTGGGGCCGGGGGTGAAAAACTGTTTTTT.

The CDR3 protein is CASSPIAGPYEQYF. The CDR3 DNA follows: TGTGCCAGCAGCCCGATAGCGGGGCCCTACGAGCAGTACTTC. V is TRBV7-9 and J is TRBJ2-7; TRBD2 agrees at 8 bases. CDR1 and CDR2 (germline): SEHNR, FQNEAQ (reference sequence). The CDR3 length is 14 residues. Trimming at V came to 5 bases and at J to 2 bases, leaving 5 bases not matched to a gene.

V and J are TRBV4-3 and TRBJ2-3; 8 positions agree with TRBD1. The CDR3 totals 16 residues. CDR1 and CDR2 (germline): LGHNA, YSLEER. The V gene end was trimmed by 3 bases and the J gene end by 2 bases; junction bases not matched to a gene: 7. CDR3 nucleotides: TGCGCCAGCAGCCATACGGACAGGGAAATCACAGATACGCAGTATTTT. Translation: CASSHTDREITDTQYF.

The V and J genes are TRBV25-1 and TRBJ2-3; D remains ambiguous. The V and J ends lost 1 base and 2 bases respectively, with 10 bases between them. This CDR3 contains 15 residues. CDR1 and CDR2 (germline): MGHDK, SYGVNS. Here the CDR3 DNA reads TGTGCCAGCAGTGAATTCAAGGTGGACACAGATACGCAGTATTTT. Amino acid sequence: CASSEFKVDTDTQYF.